The sequence of this TCR beta chain was determined in a study of cytomegalovirus exposure and HLA in healthy donors (TCRdb year 2017). Background for the entire study: An earlier analysis of around 600 of the donors reported roughly 270 Gb of sequence data and approximately 110 million unique TCR beta sequences from about 200 million T cells. In a later analysis, previously published TCR beta repertoires from 500 to 750 donors were re-analyzed and high-resolution HLA genotyping was added so that TCR occurrence patterns could be studied. An earlier analysis of 500 to 650 of the donors applied high-throughput TCR beta sequencing to assess whether each TCR beta V gene segment acted as functional or pseudogenic. Using immunosequencing, the study profiled T cell repertoires from 550 to 750 subjects and related those repertoires to cytomegalovirus serostatus. The number of donors typed differed by locus, with roughly 629-640 for A, B, C, DRB1 and DQB1, around 500 for DQA1, about 610 for DPA1, and about 450 for DPB1. Donor age, sex, ethnicity and CMV serostatus were compiled together with the repertoire data. HLA typing included class I and class II loci at four-digit resolution. The later analysis used no new phenotypic data to find candidate immune exposures, relying instead on TCR beta sequences and their occurrence across donors. Among around 400 genotyped donors of the cohort, an average of approximately 240,000 unique TCR beta nucleotide sequences was sequenced per donor, of which about 19% were non-productive. High-throughput TCR immunosequencing, statistical association of individual TCRs with disease status, and machine learning were combined to predict cytomegalovirus infection status. Of the 398 genotyped donors, over 70% fell in the genetic ancestry cluster associated with self-reported Caucasian donors. Around 300 gigabases of sequencing data and tens of millions of unique TCR sequences were included in an early release covering roughly 600 HLA-typed donors. A few DR-DQ haplotypes were treated as single units for association and clustering because of strong linkage in the cohort. Every repertoire in the discovery cohort had been generated on one and the same sequencing platform. Besides the first cohort of 550 to 750 subjects, a separate validation cohort made up of 120 different subjects was used. A later genetic analysis used genome-wide SNP genotypes for about 55% of the 666 donors, treating that subset as a discovery cohort. The study aimed to test whether cataloging public T cell receptors could reveal signatures of past pathogen exposure.

Between the V and J ends, shortened by 5 bases and 6 bases respectively, the junction contains 22 bases. CDR1 and CDR2 are read off the germline V gene as SGHTA and FQGNSA. The CDR3 runs 16 residues from the cysteine to the phenylalanine. Only CDR3 DNA is held: 48 bases, read in frame from base 1. What the authors observed across the whole study: Cytomegalovirus status was reported to be diagnosed by the classifier with high specificity and sensitivity in both the original and validation cohorts. Compared with the roughly 700-donor mean, donors in an Asian-associated ancestry cluster had fewer N-insertions in productive TCRs, according to a later genetic analysis. The 87-base-pair reads could not distinguish some IMGT-functional V segments, including TRBV6-2 and TRBV6-3, so those segments were excluded. Only TCR beta chains were sequenced in this cohort, and the absence of alpha or paired-chain data limited detectable features. The study gave a list of some 150 TCR beta chains associated with cytomegalovirus. The sequencing pipeline was judged likely to have produced a cluster of highly shared sequence variants as a technical artifact. While some public TCRs were present in many individuals, most TCR sequences turned up only very rarely across donors. In vitro tests confirmed that a few of the cytomegalovirus-associated TCR beta chains recognize cytomegalovirus antigens. In a later analysis, most CMV-associated TCR beta chains were found to appear HLA-restricted, with HLA associations seemingly driven largely by CMV exposure. Sequencing depth was assumed to be roughly uniform across donors in the presence/absence analyses, though that assumption may not hold. Linkage disequilibrium might explain the correlated functional status among segregating V segments, but an unknown experimental factor could not be excluded. An earlier analysis of several hundred of the donors showed that most TCR beta V segments appeared in productive rearrangements either about 87% or about 30% of the time, which broadly matched IMGT annotations. The earlier analysis of almost 600 of the donors excluded 15 to 20 rarely observed V segments, including chromosome 9 orphons, because counts were too low. In a later analysis, the rate of TCR association differed among HLA loci, with DRB1 alleles having the most associated TCRs and HLA-C alleles having the fewest. A further reported finding was that TCR beta sequences accurately predicted the HLA-A and HLA-B alleles for most subjects in the first cohort. HLA typing was unavailable for some donors at each locus, so association tests used only the typed subset. For the cohort, immune exposure information was limited to CMV serostatus. It was suggested by the authors that the approach could potentially be generalized to other disease states and immunological phenotypes. Several of the top co-occurrence clusters appeared to be linked to parvovirus B19, influenza, CMV and Epstein-Barr virus, according to a later analysis. A later genetic analysis associated a missense DCLRE1C variant with V-gene and J-gene trimming of TCR beta chains, and an independent cohort replicated the association. When HLA alleles, especially DR and DQ, strongly co-occurred, attributing TCR associations to individual alleles was difficult. In a later analysis, HLA-associated TCR beta chains showed more clonal expansion and lower generation probabilities than non-associated chains that were equally common. A later analysis associated 15,000 or so TCR beta sequences with specific HLA alleles at a false discovery rate of 0.05.

As to this clone: Its antigen is unknown. The input lacks base qualities; no much larger clone sits a single base away.

Library preparation employed the immunoSEQ multiplex PCR assay. For the multiplex PCR, a mixture combining 60 forward primers for TCR Vbeta segments and 13 reverse primers for TCR Jbeta segments was used. The CDR3 region of rearranged TCR beta genes was amplified from genomic DNA with a multiplex PCR assay. Amplified TCR beta libraries were sequenced as 87-base-pair reads on the Illumina HiSeq System. From the authors' description of their analysis: A later analysis counted around 72 million unique TCR beta chains across the approximately 700 repertoires, and around 9.9 million of these chains were shared by at least two donors. To remove PCR and sequencing errors, raw reads were error-corrected and collapsed into unique sequences using a nearest-neighbor algorithm that merged closely related sequences. CDR3 sequences were aligned to IMGT reference sequences to assign V, D and J gene segments. Each retained sequence needed at least a six-nucleotide match to both a V gene segment and a J gene segment. Rearrangements were called productive when the CDR3 lacked stop codons and stayed in frame with V and J; all others were non-productive. Following IMGT convention, CDR3 was defined as the stretch from the second conserved V-encoded cysteine up to the conserved J-encoded phenylalanine. Sequences without an unambiguous match to a single V gene segment were excluded from the earlier analysis of a few hundred of the donors. An earlier analysis of a few hundred of the donors classified V segments as functional when productive rearrangements were above 56.7% and as segregating when the standard deviation between donors was above 5%. A statistical classification framework was built for diagnosing cytomegalovirus status from the catalog of TCR beta chain sequences. In a later analysis, V and J genes were assigned by comparing TCR nucleotide sequences against IMGT/GENE-DB human TR gene sequences. In a later analysis, CDR3 sequences and most-parsimonious VDJ recombination scenarios were assigned using the TCRdist pipeline. A later analysis defined each TCR beta chain by its CDR3 amino acid sequence plus V-gene family, and excluded reads lacking a unique V-gene family. To address suspected cross-contamination and a sequencing artifact, a later analysis removed 550 to 750 highly shared, low-generation-probability nucleotide sequences. In a later analysis, a clonal expansion index for each public chain was calculated from normalized within-repertoire ranks of inferred template counts. Generation probabilities in a later analysis came from a VDJ recombination model fitted to out-of-frame rearrangements, and those results were checked against IGoR. Hypergeometric tests were used in a later analysis to score TCR-TCR, TCR-HLA and TCR-CMV co-occurrence, with a repertoire-size bias correction applied to the TCR pairs. In a later analysis, false discovery rates were estimated by permuting HLA or CMV assignments 20 times. In a later analysis, co-occurring TCRs were grouped using DBSCAN, with TCRdist sequence similarity added in when clustering inside HLA-allele-positive subsets. For co-occurrence clustering, repertoires with fewer than 30,000 or more than 120,000 public chains were excluded, along with roughly 5 repertoires with anomalous nucleotide sharing. What TCRdb holds here is the immuneACCESS table cut down to in-frame rearrangements. Part of the clones is not present; checked against another copy, under half of the missing clones reflect an unresolved V gene, and the others are unexplained. V and J calls and clone size are as listed in that table; D and trimming were resolved from the DNA. This sample comprises about 77,000 clones, approximately 80% of them detected only once. The ten largest make up about 3.5% of the sample.

The cohort comprised 550 to 700 healthy bone marrow donors. All cohort members were sampled while nominally healthy, although unrecorded immune exposures were likely present. The donor was CMV seronegative and belonged to the group of 352 seronegative cohort members. Every donor gave a peripheral blood sample, and the peripheral blood mononuclear cells from that sample were used for TCR beta sequencing. The Qiagen DNeasy Blood Extraction Kit was used to extract genomic DNA from the blood cell samples. This receptor was obtained from a man in his forties in good health and CMV-seronegative. Material for sequencing was PBMCs. This chain joins TRBV7-2 to TRBJ1-2, and the D gene may be TRBD1, 6 bases matching. The DNA sequence reads TGTGCCAGCAGCCAGGGGCCGGGGATCCCAGGGCATGGCTACACCTTC. Translated, it gives CASSQGPGIPGHGYTF.